The present entry profiles one T cell receptor (beta chain) with its context. This clonotype was counted ten times or more. There is no known antigen for this receptor. Nothing much larger sits one base from this clone, and base qualities are not available. Receptor amplification or capture employed multiplex PCR. The sequencer was an Illumina HiSeq 4000. CDR3 regions were amplified by Arm-PCR with iRepertoire HTBI primers to construct TCR beta libraries. Before sequencing, the PCR products went through gel purification. On the authors' methods: A total of 62 TRBV and 14 TRBJ segments were identified across samples and were used for gene usage analysis of CDR3 amino acid clonotypes. COPE and FqMerger were used to merge the filtered high-quality paired reads into contigs. BLAST was used to align contigs to the IMGT TRBV, TRBD and TRBJ reference genes, and CDR3 was defined following IMGT. Clonotypes above 0.1% frequency were classified as highly expanded clones. Repertoire diversity was measured by Shannon entropy, and V-J evenness by the Gini coefficient. Public clonotypes were defined as clonotypes shared by more than one individual. TCRdb handled the public reads itself, with Q25 trimming in fastp and clone calling in MiXCR, and kept productive beta chains. For every CDR3 protein sequence, its rows merge into one entry that carries the most common genes and DNA. The V and J calls shown here were made by TCRdb, not taken from the authors' results. In this sample the table shows just over 600,000 distinct CDR3 sequences, roughly 15% of which occur a single time. The top ten clonotypes cover 15% to 20% of the sample.

Interpreted using the paper, the time point label stands for: newly diagnosed GD, antithyroid drugs for less than 3 months. For both TCR sequencing and RNA sequencing, RNA was extracted from PBMCs in TRIzol. The diagnosis of Graves' disease was made according to American Thyroid Association guidelines. Recruitment of patients was carried out at an endocrinology department in Xi'an, China. Each patient gave around 9 milliliters of peripheral blood, collected in an EDTA anticoagulant tube. Ficoll Paque Plus density gradient separation was used to isolate PBMCs, and no further T cell sorting was performed. An Agilent 2100 Bioanalyzer and agarose gel were used to check RNA quality, while a NanoDrop 2000 measured RNA concentration. Including cysteine and phenylalanine, the CDR3 has 15 amino acids. Only the CDR3 region is kept as DNA, spanning 45 bases read in frame from base 1. CDR1 and CDR2 (SGHAT, FQNNGV) derive from the germline V gene. V was cut back by 5 bases and J by 2 bases, leaving a gap of 15 bases between them.

This sample was taken from a study of regulatory T cells in long-lasting Graves disease (dated by TCRdb to about 2021). Background for the entire study: In the newly diagnosed Graves' disease group, patients had been taking antithyroid drugs for less than 3 months. This study used TCR sequencing and RNA sequencing of peripheral blood to compare persistent Graves' disease patients against newly diagnosed Graves' disease patients. The study was registered as a clinical trial and conducted in China. TCR sequencing covered roughly 13 persistent and roughly 20 newly diagnosed Graves' disease patients, around 35 samples in total.

General findings and caveats noted by the study authors: Preferential use of TRBV28, TRBJ1-2 and TRBJ2-5 was observed in persistent disease, whereas TRBV20-1 and TRBJ2-1 were favored in newly diagnosed disease. More public clonotypes were shared among persistent patients (roughly 2,900) than among newly diagnosed patients (approximately 930). Sequencing and analysis were limited to the TCR beta chain. Peripheral blood alone was examined, since thyroid tissue, which constituted the primary lesion, could not be accessed. Compared with newly diagnosed patients, patients with persistent Graves' disease had lower TCR Shannon entropy and fewer highly expanded clones, which suggests clonal expansion. As a limitation, the authors acknowledged that the small sample size may reduce accuracy.

The same sample was also used in a study of T cells in Graves' hyperthyroidism and ophthalmopathy. As the second publication notes: Stable Graves' hyperthyroidism was defined as the absence of progression to ophthalmopathy over 18 months of follow-up. Hyperthyroidism patients were newly diagnosed, with disease duration under 2 months, and aged 18 to 65 years. Exclusion was applied to patients with uncontrolled infections, other autoimmune diseases, pregnancy or lactation. Diagnoses were established on the basis of clinical symptoms, serum thyroxine and TRAb, thyroid ultrasound, and orbital computed tomography. The TCR CDR3 was subjected to a first round of RT-PCR using the HTBI primer set and the Qiagen OneStep RT-PCR kit. Most expanded thyroid clonotypes (frequency above 0.001) were also detected in blood, a finding suggesting that blood repertoires may reflect thyroid immune responses. In cross-validation, a model built on a 13 V-J signature told ophthalmopathy apart from stable hyperthyroidism with under 90% sensitivity and about 81% specificity, and in testing the same model reached 80%/75%. In validation, progression to ophthalmopathy was predicted by the model with nearly 71% sensitivity and approximately 78% specificity, a median of roughly 6 months before onset. To identify TCR V-J signatures that set the groups apart, the researchers used a discovery cohort of roughly 100 patients, made up of 40 to 45 with Graves' ophthalmopathy and some 56 with stable Graves' hyperthyroidism. Prospective prediction of ophthalmopathy was tested in an independent validation cohort of 18 to 20 hyperthyroidism patients and 17 patients who later progressed to ophthalmopathy. The 100 discovery patients were divided at random into training and test sets in a 7:3 ratio. The study also compared thyroid tissue and blood T-cell repertoires from roughly six Graves' hyperthyroidism patients. Once sampling was done, hyperthyroidism patients were given methimazole at a starting dose of 30 mg daily, whereas ophthalmopathy patients were given high-dose intravenous methylprednisolone. A second multiplex PCR round built the libraries, followed by size selection and purification. Sequencing of the libraries was done on an Illumina HiSeq2000 using paired-end 100 bp reads. SOAPnuke was used to process the raw data, throwing out any read that contained adapters or uncalled bases, had a mean Phred below 15, or lacked an exact constant-primer or identifier match. High-quality paired reads were merged using COPE v1.2.5, and each unique nucleotide sequence was defined as a clonotype. MiTCR v1.1 was used to align clonotypes to the IMGT TRBV, TRBD and TRBJ reference segments. The analysis was restricted to V-J combinations with a frequency above 0.0001, which together covered 99.2% of the repertoires. A TCS score was defined as the ratio between F50 (clonal expansion) and ExV (chaos), using BLOSUM62-based TCRdist between CDR3 peptides within each V-J. Welch's t-statistics and random forest reduced around 520 V-J features to about 13, which were used in a naive Bayes classifier (R e1071). No statistical method was used to fix the sample size in advance, and group allocation was not hidden from the investigators. TCR Vbeta CDR3 sequencing of 120 to 150 peripheral blood samples (under 45 ophthalmopathy, 75 hyperthyroidism and some 17 progressor patients) is reported in the paper.

The sequencing used peripheral blood mononuclear cells (PBMCs), collected at new diagnosis, from a patient treated with antithyroid drugs. The chain joins TRBV11-2 to TRBJ1-1; no D segment can be confidently identified. This TCR derives from a woman aged 25 to 39 with Graves disease. Donor details come from another sample of the same person, matched by shared clones. CDR3 loop: CASSKGAEVNTEAFF. The nucleotides are TGTGCCAGCAGCAAAGGAGCGGAAGTTAACACTGAAGCTTTCTTT.